This record looks at one TCR beta chain sequence and its context. The antigen remains unidentified. The source of the sample is a study of Graves' ophthalmopathy and Graves' hyperthyroidism. General study points: Also, most clonotypes expanded in the thyroid above 0.001 frequency appeared in blood.

This CDR3 is built from 14 residues. Germline CDR1 is DFQATT and CDR2 is SNEGSKA (reference sequence). The V gene lost 6 bases and the J gene lost 3 bases, with 18 bases spanning the gap. In this cohort, patients with other autoimmune diseases, uncontrolled infections, pregnancy or lactation were excluded. It was on clinical symptoms, serum thyroxine, TRAb, thyroid ultrasound and orbital computed tomography that diagnosis relied. The authors isolated PBMCs from around 10 ml of fresh peripheral blood. The authors amplified TCR beta CDR3 regions from RNA transcripts. In the first round, RT-PCR was carried out with HTBI primers, and a multiplex PCR formed the second round. From the multiplex PCR reads, TCRdb called clonotypes with MiXCR, one entry per CDR3 protein. The sample comprises 650,000 to 900,000 distinct CDR3 sequences, roughly two fifths of which are singletons, and approximately 43% rests with the top ten.

The clonotype comes from an adult man with Graves' ophthalmopathy. The V call is TRBV20-1, the J call TRBJ2-7; D might be TRBD2 (7 bases). What was sequenced was peripheral blood. CDR3 residues: CSAKRRGPIYEQYF. DNA for the CDR3: TGCAGTGCAAAGCGGCGGGGGCCGATCTACGAGCAGTACTTC.